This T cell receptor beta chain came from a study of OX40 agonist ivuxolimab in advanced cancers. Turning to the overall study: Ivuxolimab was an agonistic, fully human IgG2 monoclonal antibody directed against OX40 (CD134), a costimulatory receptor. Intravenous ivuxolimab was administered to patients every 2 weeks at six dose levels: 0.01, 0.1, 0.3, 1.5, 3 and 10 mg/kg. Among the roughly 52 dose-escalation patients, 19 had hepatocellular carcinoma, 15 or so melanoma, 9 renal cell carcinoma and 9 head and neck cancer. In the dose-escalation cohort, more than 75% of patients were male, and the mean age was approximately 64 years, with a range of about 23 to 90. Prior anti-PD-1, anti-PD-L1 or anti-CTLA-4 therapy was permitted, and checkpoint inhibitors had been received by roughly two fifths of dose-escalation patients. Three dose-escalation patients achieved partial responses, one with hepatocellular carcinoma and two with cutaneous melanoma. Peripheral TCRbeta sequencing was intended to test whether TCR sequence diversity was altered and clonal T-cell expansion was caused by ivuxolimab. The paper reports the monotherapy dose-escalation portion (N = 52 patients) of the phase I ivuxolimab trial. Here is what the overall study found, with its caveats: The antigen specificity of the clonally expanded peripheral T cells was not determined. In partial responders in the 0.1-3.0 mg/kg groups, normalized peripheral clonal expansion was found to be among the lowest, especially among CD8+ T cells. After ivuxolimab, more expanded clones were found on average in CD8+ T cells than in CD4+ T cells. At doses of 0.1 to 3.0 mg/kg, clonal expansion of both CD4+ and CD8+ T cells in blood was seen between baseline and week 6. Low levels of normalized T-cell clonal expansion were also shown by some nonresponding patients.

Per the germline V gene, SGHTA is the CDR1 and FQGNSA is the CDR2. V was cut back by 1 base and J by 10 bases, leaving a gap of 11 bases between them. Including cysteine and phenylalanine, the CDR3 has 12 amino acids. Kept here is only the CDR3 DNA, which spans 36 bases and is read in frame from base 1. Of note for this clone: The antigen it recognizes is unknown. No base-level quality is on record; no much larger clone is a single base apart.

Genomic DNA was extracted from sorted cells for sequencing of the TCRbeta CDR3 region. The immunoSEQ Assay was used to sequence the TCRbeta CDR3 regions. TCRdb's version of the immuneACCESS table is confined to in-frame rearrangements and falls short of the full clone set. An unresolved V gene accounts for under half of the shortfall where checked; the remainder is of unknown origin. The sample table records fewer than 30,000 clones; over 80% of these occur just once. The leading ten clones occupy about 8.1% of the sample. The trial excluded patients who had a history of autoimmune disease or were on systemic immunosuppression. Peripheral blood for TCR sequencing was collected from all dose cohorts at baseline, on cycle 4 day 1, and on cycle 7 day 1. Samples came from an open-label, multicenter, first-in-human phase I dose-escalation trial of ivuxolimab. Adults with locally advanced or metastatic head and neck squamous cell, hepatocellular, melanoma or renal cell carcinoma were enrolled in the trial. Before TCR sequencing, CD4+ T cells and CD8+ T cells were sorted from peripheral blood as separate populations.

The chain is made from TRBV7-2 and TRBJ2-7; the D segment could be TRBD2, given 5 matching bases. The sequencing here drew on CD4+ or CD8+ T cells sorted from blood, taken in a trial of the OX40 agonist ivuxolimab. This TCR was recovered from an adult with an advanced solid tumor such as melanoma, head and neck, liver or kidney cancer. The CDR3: CASSLGTGEQYF. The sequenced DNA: TGTGCCAGCAGCTTAGGTACCGGGGAACAGTACTTC.